One and the same sample provided the 29 T cell receptor beta chains below, sequenced in a study of spatial heterogeneity in lung cancer. TCRdb re-analysed the 5' RACE reads in MiXCR, keeping a single row per CDR3 protein. The table records tens of thousands of distinct CDR3 sequences, roughly 12% of them present only once. Time point in this sample: sample taken at primary tumor resection. Sample: PBMCs, taken at surgery. All receptors derive from a male donor with early-stage non-small cell lung cancer.

V usage is TRBV2 and J usage is TRBJ2-7; TRBD1 matches at 12 bases. Losses at the gene ends were 8 bases for V and 4 bases for J; bases not matched to a gene: 3. Germline-derived CDR1 and CDR2 are SNHLY and FYNNEI. The CDR3 consists of 13 residues. The CDR3 is CASGDRGRYEQYF. The DNA for the CDR3 is TGTGCCAGCGGGGACAGGGGGCGGTACGAGCAGTACTTC. Looking up the rest from reference TRBV2 and TRBJ2-7 gives the full variable domain: EPEVTQTPSHQVTQMGQEVILRCVPISNHLYFYWYRQILGQKVEFLVSFYNNEISEKSEIFDDQFSVERPDGSNFTLKIRSTKLEDSAMYFCASGDRGRYEQYFGPGTRLTVT.

The sample holds one count of this clonotype. The final CDR3 position lacks the conserved phenylalanine or tryptophan, pointing to a likely read error. The chain recombines TRBV14 with TRBJ2-4; D remains unclear. Germline CDR1 is SGHDN and CDR2 is FVKESK. Trimming took 3 bases from V and 10 from J, leaving 13 bases between them. This CDR3 comprises 13 residues. CDR3 nucleotide sequence: TGTGCCAGCAGCCAGACTGAAACGCCTATTCAGTACTCC. Translation gives CASSQTETPIQYS.

V and J are TRBV2 and TRBJ1-1; 9 bases agree with TRBD1. The V segment lost 6 bases and the J segment 7 bases; nucleotides outside the gene matches: 9. This CDR3 contains 14 residues. Germline CDR1 reads SNHLY; CDR2 reads FYNNEI. The CDR3: CASRLDRGGREAFF. In DNA, the CDR3 is TGTGCCAGCAGACTCGACAGGGGGGGGCGTGAAGCTTTCTTT.

This clonotype was detected only a few times. This chain joins TRBV5-5 and TRBJ2-5; 10 bases map to TRBD2. CDR1 is SGHKS and CDR2 is YYEKEE in the germline V gene (reference sequence). The J segment lost 2 bases and the V segment lost 6 bases, leaving 7 bases of the junction unmatched. This CDR3 is built from 15 residues. The CDR3 bases are TGTGCCAGCAAAATAGCGGGGGGCATACAAGAGACCCAGTACTTC. Protein product: CASKIAGGIQETQYF.

This clonotype was observed at least ten times. V and J are TRBV5-4 and TRBJ1-2; TRBD1 matches at 10 bases. Germline CDR1 and CDR2: SGHNT and YYREEE (reference sequence). The CDR3 loop spans 15 amino acids. J lost 3 bases, V lost 4 bases, and 6 bases had no gene match. CDR3 amino acids: CASSRDRGSDYGYTF. The CDR3 DNA reads as TGTGCCAGCAGCCGGGACAGGGGAAGTGACTATGGCTACACCTTC.

This chain links TRBV6-5 with TRBJ2-2; 9 nucleotides match TRBD1. The V and J ends lost 6 bases and 7 bases, in that order; junction bases with no gene match: 3. Germline assignment: CDR1 MNHEY and CDR2 SVGAGI. CDR3 length equals 13 residues. The CDR3 sequence: CASSPDRGGELFF. CDR3 coding DNA: TGTGCCAGCAGCCCGGACAGGGGCGGGGAGCTGTTTTTT.

In this sample, this clonotype turned up a few times. This chain uses TRBV28 with TRBJ2-2, with 10 nucleotides matching TRBD2. V shed 6 bases, J shed 4 bases, and the junction held 5 bases outside the gene matches. The CDR3 runs 15 residues. Germline CDR1 MDHEN, CDR2 SYDVKM. The CDR3 sequence: CASSLAGATTGELFF. CDR3 nucleotide sequence: TGTGCCAGCAGCCTAGCGGGAGCGACCACCGGGGAGCTGTTTTTT.

This clonotype was seen more than once but under ten times. V usage is TRBV7-2 and J usage is TRBJ1-1; no reliable D call. CDR1 is SGHTA and CDR2 is FQGNSA in the germline V gene. The CDR3 runs to 12 residues. Trimming removed 2 bases from V and 11 bases from J, with 12 bases in between. In nucleotides, the CDR3 is TGTGCCAGCAGCTTAATTACGGGTCCGGCTTTCTTT. Protein product: CASSLITGPAFF.

This clonotype was recorded many times. The J gene is TRBJ2-7, the V gene TRBV9; D remains ambiguous. There are 15 residues in the CDR3. Looked up from germline, CDR1 is SGDLS and CDR2 is YYNGEE. The germline V and J ends were trimmed by 0 bases and 3 bases, with 13 bases remaining between them. This CDR3 is CASSVGSAANYEQYF. DNA for the CDR3: TGTGCCAGCAGCGTAGGCTCCGCGGCTAACTACGAGCAGTACTTC.

The chain links TRBV2 to TRBJ1-6; D remains ambiguous. The CDR3 has 12 residues. V was pared by 3 bases and J by 5 bases, with 2 bases between. Germline CDR1 SNHLY, CDR2 FYNNEI. The CDR3 DNA is TGTGCCAGCAGTGAGAATAATTCACCCCTCCACTTT. This translates into CASSENNSPLHF.

In its sample, this clonotype was seen a few times. The genes are TRBV19 and TRBJ1-4; 9 bases map to TRBD1. Trimming removed 7 bases from V and 10 bases from J; junction bases left unmatched: 7. The CDR3 contains 13 residues. From germline, CDR1 is LNHDA and CDR2 SQIVND (reference sequence). CDR3 sequence reads: CASTGQGRGKLFF. The CDR3 DNA is TGTGCCAGTACCGGACAGGGGAGAGGAAAACTGTTTTTT.

This clonotype was seen a handful of times. The V call is TRBV9, the J call TRBJ2-3; 9 nucleotides line up with TRBD2. The junction had 7 bases not matched to a gene; V was cut back by 3 bases and J by 2 bases. CDR3 length: 16 residues. Germline loops: CDR1 SGDLS, CDR2 YYNGEE. CDR3 in DNA: TGTGCCAGCAGCGCGATCCTAGCGGGGACCACAGATACGCAGTATTTT. Translated, it gives CASSAILAGTTDTQYF.

This clonotype appeared a few times. DNA for the CDR3: TGTGCCAGCAGCTTAGGCCCGGGGAACACTGAAGCTTTCTTT. Its protein is CASSLGPGNTEAFF. This chain links TRBV7-2 with TRBJ1-1; no clear D. V lost 1 base and J lost 1, with 7 bases in between. CDR3 length: 14 residues. Germline V gene data show CDR1 as SGHTA and CDR2 as FQGNSA.

V is TRBV25-1 and J is TRBJ1-1; 8 bases line up with TRBD1. Trimming at V came to 6 bases and at J to 5 bases, leaving 8 bases not matched to a gene. The CDR3 runs to 14 residues. Per the germline V gene, CDR1 is MGHDK and CDR2 is SYGVNS. CDR3 sequence: CASRQTGEGTEAFF. The CDR3 bases are TGTGCCAGCAGACAGACAGGGGAAGGGACTGAAGCTTTCTTT.

This clonotype was counted at least ten times. The chain links TRBV7-2 to TRBJ1-2; TRBD1 is a possible D gene (5 bases). CDR3 length equals 13 residues. CDR1 is SGHTA, CDR2 FQGNSA, per germline. V was clipped by 5 bases and J by 10 bases, with 17 bases between them. Written as DNA, the CDR3 is TGTGCCAGCAGCCGTAGAGCGCAGGGAGCCTACACCTTC. Residues: CASSRRAQGAYTF.

This clonotype was seen more than once but under ten times. The chain joins TRBV5-1 to TRBJ1-2; D remains ambiguous. Germline V gives CDR1 SGHRS, CDR2 YFSETQ. This CDR3 has 15 amino acids. Trimming took 4 bases from V and 7 from J, leaving 20 bases between them. CDR3 region: CASSTGPSPGFGYTF. CDR3 in DNA: TGCGCCAGCAGCACCGGACCTTCCCCCGGCTTTGGCTACACCTTC.

The table lists this clonotype with a few counts. This chain uses TRBV6-2 or TRBV6-3 with TRBJ2-1, with D hard to call. The germline V gene encodes CDR1 MNHEY and CDR2 SVGEGT. V was clipped by 2 bases and J by 10 bases, with 6 bases between them. The CDR3 is 11 amino acids. CDR3 bases: TGTGCCAGCAGTTACCTAGAAGAGCAGTTCTTC. Protein sequence: CASSYLEEQFF.

This clonotype has a handful of counts. Here the CDR3 reads CASSLEGPIFGEQYF. The CDR3 region has the DNA TGTGCCAGCAGCTTGGAAGGGCCCATTTTTGGCGAGCAGTACTTC. The rearrangement uses TRBV5-6 and TRBJ2-7, with no clear D. CDR1 is SGHDT and CDR2 is YYEEEE in the germline V gene. The CDR3 extends over 15 amino acids. V was shortened by 0 bases and J by 6 bases, with 16 bases between the two germline ends.

This clonotype has at least ten counts. The J gene is TRBJ1-5, the V gene TRBV25-1; possibly TRBD1 for D (5 bases). V was cut by 6 bases and J by 5 bases, with 8 bases left in between. The CDR3 spans 12 residues. CDR1 and CDR2 (germline): MGHDK, SYGVNS. CDR3 region: CASRGGDQPQHF. In nucleotides, the CDR3 is TGTGCCAGCAGGGGGGGTGATCAGCCCCAGCATTTT.

This clonotype was counted only a few times. The gene calls are TRBV20-1 and TRBJ1-4; 8 positions match TRBD1. CDR1 is DFQATT and CDR2 is SNEGSKA in the germline V gene (reference sequence). This CDR3 is built from 15 residues. The CDR3 region has the DNA TGCAGCGCAAAGGTAGTGACAGGGGCCGGTGAAAAACTGTTTTTT. Protein sequence: CSAKVVTGAGEKLFF.

This chain links TRBV6-6 with TRBJ1-2; 9 nucleotides agree with TRBD1. Germline CDR1 MNHNY, CDR2 SVGAGI (reference sequence). The CDR3 has 15 amino acids. J lost 7 bases, V lost 4 bases, and 10 bases had no gene match. CDR3 nucleotides: TGTGCCAGCAGTTCGAAGATTACAGGGGGCCCTGGCTACACCTTC. It yields the protein CASSSKITGGPGYTF.

About this clonotype itself: This sequence may be a read error, since a much larger clone differs from it by one base. The chain links TRBV12-3 or TRBV12-4 to TRBJ2-7; no reliable D call. The CDR3 is 15 amino acids. The DNA for the CDR3 is TGTGCCAGCAGTTTTAACCGCCCCAGGTCTTACGAGCAGCACTTC. Translating it yields CASSFNRPRSYEQHF.

The chain couples TRBV5-1 to TRBJ2-2, with D perhaps being TRBD1 or TRBD2 (6 bases each). The CDR3 runs to 14 residues. Looked up from germline, CDR1 is SGHRS and CDR2 is YFSETQ. With 1 base removed from V and 4 bases from J, the gap between germline ends came to 8 bases. CDR3 nucleotide sequence: TGCGCCAGCAGCTTGAGGGGGGCCACCGGGGAGCTGTTTTTT. This gives the protein CASSLRGATGELFF.

The V and J genes are TRBV20-1 and TRBJ1-2, with 7 bases aligning to TRBD1. V trimming: 6 bases; J trimming: 4 bases; junction bases outside the gene matches: 5. This CDR3 is 12 amino acids long. The germline gives CDR1 DFQATT, CDR2 SNEGSKA (reference sequence). The CDR3 loop reads CSATGAVYGYTF. The CDR3 bases are TGCAGTGCAACAGGGGCTGTCTATGGCTACACCTTC.

This clonotype was picked up many times. The J gene is TRBJ2-1, the V gene TRBV5-1, with 7 bases identical to TRBD2. V lost 1 base, J lost 0 bases, and 7 bases stayed unmatched. The length of the CDR3 is 17 residues. Germline CDR1 reads SGHRS; CDR2 reads YFSETQ. The CDR3 DNA sequence: TGCGCCAGCAGCTTGATTCCGGGGGGTCTCTCCTACAATGAGCAGTTCTTC. Translating gives CASSLIPGGLSYNEQFF.

The rearrangement joins TRBV12-3 or TRBV12-4 to TRBJ1-4; unclear D gene. The ends were cut back, 1 base at V and 3 bases at J, with 9 bases in the middle. CDR3 size: 15 residues. In DNA form, the CDR3 reads TGTGCCAGCAGTTTAGGGGATGGGGCTAATGAAAAACTGTTTTTT. It translates to CASSLGDGANEKLFF.

In this sample, this clonotype turned up a few times. The chain recombines TRBV7-2 with TRBJ2-5, with 8 bases lining up with TRBD2. The CDR3 is 16 residues long. V shed 6 bases, J shed 2 bases, and the junction held 11 bases outside the gene matches. Germline V CDR1 and CDR2: SGHTA, FQGNSA. CDR3 loop: CASSSPRASGQETQYF. Here the CDR3 DNA reads TGTGCCAGCAGTTCCCCTAGGGCTAGCGGGCAAGAGACCCAGTACTTC.

This clonotype was seen more than once but under ten times. The chain has TRBV20-1 and TRBJ2-3; 8 positions agree with TRBD2. The germline V gene encodes CDR1 DFQATT and CDR2 SNEGSKA (reference sequence). This CDR3 contains 15 residues. V shed 3 bases and J 8 bases; nucleotides not matched to a gene: 13. CDR3 loop: CSARRRREGGRTQYF. For the CDR3, the DNA is TGCAGTGCTAGGAGGAGACGGGAGGGGGGGCGTACGCAGTATTTT.

The table lists this clonotype with a few counts. The V and J genes are TRBV7-9 and TRBJ2-1, with a possible D match to TRBD2 (5 bases). The CDR3 runs 15 residues. CDR1 and CDR2 from the germline V gene are SEHNR and FQNEAQ (reference sequence). V was shortened by 6 bases and J by 0 bases, with 12 bases between the two germline ends. CDR3 nucleotides: TGTGCCAGCAGGTCGACGGGGAGCTCCTACAATGAGCAGTTCTTC. The encoded protein is CASRSTGSSYNEQFF. Using reference TRBV7-9 and TRBJ2-1 for the parts outside the CDR3, the full variable domain is DTGVSQNPRHKITKRGQNVTFRCDPISEHNRLYWYRQTLGQGPEFLTYFQNEAQLEKSRLLSDRFSAERPKGSFSTLEIQRTEQGDSAMYLCASRSTGSSYNEQFFGPGTRLTVL.